These 20 T cell receptor beta chains were all obtained from the same sample, sequenced in a study of shared clonotypes between healthy human individuals. Produced via immunoSEQ multiplex PCR; TCRdb's table is partial and in-frame only. Among more than 2 million clones, over 85% were seen once, and the ten largest hold 0.85% to 1.3%. The naive CD8 subset, CD45RO-negative cells positively selected for CCR7, excluded terminally differentiated effector memory CD45RA+ cells. The sequencing sample was made of naive CD8+ T cells sorted from blood. The receptor source for this set is a man younger than 30 in good health.

J is TRBJ2-7 and V is TRBV6-1, with 9 bases identical to TRBD2. Germline assignment: CDR1 MNHNS and CDR2 SASEGT. Trimming removed 3 bases from V and 0 bases from J; junction bases left unmatched: 9. The CDR3 totals 17 residues. DNA for the CDR3: TGTGCCAGCAGTGAGGTCCTAGCGGGGATCCTCTCCTACGAGCAGTACTTC. It encodes CASSEVLAGILSYEQYF.

V is TRBV13 and J is TRBJ2-7; D gene ambiguous. Looked up from germline, CDR1 is PRHDT and CDR2 is FYEKMQ (reference sequence). V was clipped by 0 bases and J by 2 bases, with 5 bases between them. CDR3 size: 13 residues. The CDR3 bases are TGTGCCAGCAGCTTAGGCTTTACCTACGAGCAGTACTTC. Protein sequence: CASSLGFTYEQYF.

In this sample, this clone turned up many times. The chain links TRBV30 to TRBJ1-6; D gene ambiguous. The germline V and J ends were trimmed by 1 base and 7 bases, with 5 bases remaining between them. The germline gives CDR1 GTSNPN, CDR2 SVGIG (reference sequence). This CDR3 contains 12 residues. The CDR3: CAWSEGNSPLHF. The DNA for the CDR3 is TGTGCCTGGAGTGAGGGAAATTCACCCCTCCACTTT.

The J gene is TRBJ2-1, the V gene TRBV19; 8 bases map to TRBD2. The CDR3 is 16 amino acids. CDR1 and CDR2 (germline): LNHDA, SQIVND (reference sequence). Unmatched junction bases numbered 9, after V lost 4 bases and J lost 4 bases. The CDR3 reads CASSTDEREPYNEQFF. The CDR3 DNA sequence: TGTGCCAGTAGTACGGACGAGCGGGAGCCTTACAATGAGCAGTTCTTC.

The V gene is TRBV6-1, the J gene TRBJ2-5; D unclear. Germline-derived CDR1 and CDR2 are MNHNS and SASEGT. The length of the CDR3 is 12 residues. V lost 3 bases and J 4 bases, leaving 6 bases between the germline ends. The CDR3 bases are TGTGCCAGCAGTGATTGGAGAGAGACCCAGTACTTC. The encoded protein is CASSDWRETQYF.

This rearrangement joins TRBV30 to TRBJ2-7; possible D gene TRBD1, 5 bases. V was shortened by 2 bases and J by 5 bases, with 10 bases between the two germline ends. Germline CDR1 GTSNPN, CDR2 SVGIG (reference sequence). The length of the CDR3 is 12 residues. The CDR3 DNA is TGTGCCTGGAGTCCTGTAGGGGACGAGCAGTACTTC. Its translation: CAWSPVGDEQYF.

V usage is TRBV18 and J usage is TRBJ2-1; TRBD2 aligns across 8 bases. V lost 8 bases to trimming and J lost 2 bases; unmatched junction nucleotides: 14. Per germline, CDR1 KGHSH and CDR2 LQKENI. The CDR3 is 17 amino acids. Here the CDR3 reads CASRIPGSGNPYNEQFF. For the CDR3, the DNA is TGTGCCAGCCGGATCCCGGGTAGCGGGAACCCCTACAATGAGCAGTTCTTC.

The chain carries TRBV2 and TRBJ2-7; TRBD1 agrees at 7 bases. The ends lost 6 bases at V and 3 bases at J; junction bases unmatched: 8. The CDR3 contains 14 residues. In germline, CDR1 is SNHLY, CDR2 FYNNEI. The DNA for the CDR3 is TGTGCCAGCAGCTTCCGGGACAGAGACTACGAGCAGTACTTC. The encoded protein is CASSFRDRDYEQYF. The full variable domain, rest sourced from reference TRBV2 and TRBJ2-7, is EPEVTQTPSHQVTQMGQEVILRCVPISNHLYFYWYRQILGQKVEFLVSFYNNEISEKSEIFDDQFSVERPDGSNFTLKIRSTKLEDSAMYFCASSFRDRDYEQYFGPGTRLTVT.

Notes on this clone: The same CDR3 can be traced to other DNA sequences in this sample. The chain links TRBV4-3 to TRBJ2-7; 7 nucleotides agree with TRBD2. V shed 0 bases, J shed 1 base, and the junction held 3 bases outside the gene matches. Per the germline V gene, CDR1 is LGHNA and CDR2 is YSLEER. The CDR3 is made up of 15 amino acids. The CDR3 spells CASSQDSGSSYEQYF. The CDR3 DNA follows: TGCGCCAGCAGCCAAGATAGCGGGTCATCCTACGAGCAGTACTTC.

The chain joins TRBV4-1 to TRBJ2-3; 8 nucleotides match TRBD2. Trimming cost V 2 bases and J 5 bases; bases outside gene matches: 6. Germline V gene sequence: CDR1 MGHRA, CDR2 YSYEKL. The CDR3 sequence is 15 residues long. The CDR3 DNA reads TGCGCCAGCAGCCAAAGCAGCGGGGGCGTAGATACGCAGTATTTT. Encoded protein: CASSQSSGGVDTQYF.

Worth noting for this clone: The same CDR3 can be traced to other DNA sequences in this sample. The gene calls are TRBV9 and TRBJ1-1; D is undetermined. CDR1 is SGDLS and CDR2 is YYNGEE in the germline V gene. The CDR3 totals 13 residues. V lost 3 bases, J lost 1 base, and 7 bases lay in between. The CDR3 loop is CASSAGGNTEAFF. In DNA form, the CDR3 reads TGTGCCAGCAGCGCTGGTGGGAACACTGAAGCTTTCTTT.

This sequence joins TRBV9 and TRBJ2-7; no clear D. CDR3 length equals 14 residues. The V gene's germline CDR1 is SGDLS and CDR2 YYNGEE. V lost 0 bases and J lost 4, with 11 bases in between. In DNA form, the CDR3 reads TGTGCCAGCAGCGTAGGGGTAGACAAGTACGAGCAGTACTTC. This gives the protein CASSVGVDKYEQYF.

Points on this clone: Other DNA sequences within the sample encode an identical CDR3. The chain carries TRBV9 and TRBJ2-1; TRBD2 aligns across 7 bases. V lost 7 bases, J lost 0 bases, and 1 base stayed unmatched. This CDR3 comprises 13 residues. Germline assignment: CDR1 SGDLS and CDR2 YYNGEE. CDR3 DNA: TGTGCCAGCGGCGGGAGCTCCTACAATGAGCAGTTCTTC. It encodes CASGGSSYNEQFF.

The chain joins TRBV21-1 to TRBJ1-1. TRBV21-1 corresponds to a pseudogene. The CDR3 length is 17 residues. The CDR3 nucleotides read TGTGCCAGCAGCTCCACGGGACCTATCCTCATGAACACTGAAGCTTTCTTT. It yields the protein CASSSTGPILMNTEAFF.

This chain joins TRBV7-8 and TRBJ2-7; 11 bases map to TRBD1. With V trimmed by 10 bases and J by 2 bases, 1 base remained unmatched. The CDR3 contains 12 residues. Per germline, CDR1 SGHVS and CDR2 FQNEAQ. Written as DNA, the CDR3 is TGTGCCACGGGACAGGGGGCCTACGAGCAGTACTTC. Amino acid sequence: CATGQGAYEQYF.

The chain uses TRBV13 and TRBJ2-7; 7 bases are shared with TRBD1. The V gene end was trimmed by 5 bases and the J gene end by 7 bases; junction bases not matched to a gene: 5. The length of the CDR3 is 12 residues. CDR1 PRHDT and CDR2 FYEKMQ come from the germline V gene (reference sequence). The CDR3 here is CASSRRQGEQYF. As DNA, the CDR3 is TGTGCCAGCAGCAGACGACAGGGTGAGCAGTACTTC.

V gene TRBV5-5 combines with J gene TRBJ2-3, with D possibly matching TRBD2 (5 bases). This CDR3 spans 14 amino acids. From germline, CDR1 is SGHKS and CDR2 YYEKEE (reference sequence). Trimming pared 4 bases from V and 4 bases from J, leaving 13 bases between. The CDR3 DNA sequence: TGTGCCAGCAGCAGTACTAGTGGCGCAGATACGCAGTATTTT. It codes for CASSSTSGADTQYF.

The rearrangement joins TRBV4-1 to TRBJ2-1, with TRBD1 matching 9 bases. Germline V gives CDR1 MGHRA, CDR2 YSYEKL. The CDR3 is 16 amino acids. V was pared by 4 bases and J by 4 bases, with 8 bases of the junction left unmatched. CDR3 sequence: CASSPTQGAQYNEQFF. The CDR3, as DNA: TGCGCCAGCAGCCCTACACAGGGGGCCCAATACAATGAGCAGTTCTTC.

This clone was seen a few times. The rearrangement joins TRBV11-2 to TRBJ2-1, with no clear D. The CDR3 is 11 residues long. Germline CDR1 SGHAT, CDR2 FQNNGV. Between the trimmed V and J ends, which lost 4 bases and 14 bases, there was a span of 12 bases. In DNA, the CDR3 is TGTGCCAGCAGCTCCGGCCCAGCTGAGTTCTTC. Protein: CASSSGPAEFF.

The chain joins TRBV27 to TRBJ1-5; weak D call: TRBD1 (6 bases). The V gene's germline CDR1 is MNHEY and CDR2 SMNVEV (reference sequence). V lost 4 bases, J lost 1 base, and 14 bases lay in between. CDR3 size: 16 residues. CDR3 region: CASSSRTVGSNQPQHF. CDR3 in DNA: TGTGCCAGCAGTTCGAGGACAGTAGGGAGCAATCAGCCCCAGCATTTT.